This T cell receptor beta chain is drawn from a study of blood T cell repertoires in COVID-19. Whole-study context: Nucleic acid was either cDNA or gDNA, and it came from T cells, B-cell-depleted T cells, or PBMCs.

Original analysis: Estimation of nucleated cell counts was performed using reference gene primer amplification. TCRdb's copy holds only in-frame clones and misses some; the assay was immunoSEQ multiplex PCR. V, J and clone size reflect that table, while D and trimming were determined from the DNA. The table shows fewer than 200,000 clones, with about 85% occurring only once. Germline loops: CDR1 KGHSH, CDR2 LQKENI. V lost 7 bases to trimming and J lost 5 bases, with 15 bases between them. The CDR3 extends over 14 amino acids. The chain recombines TRBV18 with TRBJ2-1, with a tentative D call TRBD2 (6 bases). This sequence originates from a woman of 80 years or more with COVID-19, enrolled during active disease. Sequenced sample: peripheral blood. The CDR3 DNA sequence: TGTGCCAGCTTACAAGGCGGGGAACACAATGAGCAGTTCTTC. It codes for CASLQGGEHNEQFF.